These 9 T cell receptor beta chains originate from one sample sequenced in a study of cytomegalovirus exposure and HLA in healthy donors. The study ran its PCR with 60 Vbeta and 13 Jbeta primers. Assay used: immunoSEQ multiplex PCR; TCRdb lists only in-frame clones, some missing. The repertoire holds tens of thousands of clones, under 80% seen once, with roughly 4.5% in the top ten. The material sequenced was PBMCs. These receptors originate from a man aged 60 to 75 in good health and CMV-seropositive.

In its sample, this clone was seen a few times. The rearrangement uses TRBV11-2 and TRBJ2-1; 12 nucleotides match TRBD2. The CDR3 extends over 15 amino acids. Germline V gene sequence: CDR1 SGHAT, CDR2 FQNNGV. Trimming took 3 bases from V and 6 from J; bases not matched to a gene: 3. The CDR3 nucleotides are TGTGCCAGCAGCTTCGGGACTAGCGGGCTCAATGAGCAGTTCTTC. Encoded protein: CASSFGTSGLNEQFF.

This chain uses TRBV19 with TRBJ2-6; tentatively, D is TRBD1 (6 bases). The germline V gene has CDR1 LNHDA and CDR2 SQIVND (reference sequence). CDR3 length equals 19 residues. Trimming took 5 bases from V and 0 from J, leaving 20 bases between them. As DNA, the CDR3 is TGTGCCAGTAGTGCGGGCCCGGGACAAATCATCTCTGGGGCCAACGTCCTGACTTTC. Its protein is CASSAGPGQIISGANVLTF.

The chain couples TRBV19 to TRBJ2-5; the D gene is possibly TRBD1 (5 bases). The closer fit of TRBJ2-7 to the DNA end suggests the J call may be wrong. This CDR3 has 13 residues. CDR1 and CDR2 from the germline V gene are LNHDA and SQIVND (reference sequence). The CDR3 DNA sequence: TGTGCCAGTAGTAGAGGACACCGCTACGAGCAGTACTTC. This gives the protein CASSRGHRYEQYF.

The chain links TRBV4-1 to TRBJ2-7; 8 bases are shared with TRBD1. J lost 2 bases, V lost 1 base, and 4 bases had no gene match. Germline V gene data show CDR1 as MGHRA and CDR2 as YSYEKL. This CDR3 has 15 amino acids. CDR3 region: CASSQGTGPAYEQYF. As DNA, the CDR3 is TGCGCCAGCAGCCAAGGGACAGGGCCGGCCTACGAGCAGTACTTC.

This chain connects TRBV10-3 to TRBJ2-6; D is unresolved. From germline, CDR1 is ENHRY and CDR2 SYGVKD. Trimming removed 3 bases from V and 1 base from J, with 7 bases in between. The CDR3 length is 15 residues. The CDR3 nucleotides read TGTGCCATCAGTGATCAGGAATCTGGGGCCAACGTCCTGACTTTC. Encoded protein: CAISDQESGANVLTF.

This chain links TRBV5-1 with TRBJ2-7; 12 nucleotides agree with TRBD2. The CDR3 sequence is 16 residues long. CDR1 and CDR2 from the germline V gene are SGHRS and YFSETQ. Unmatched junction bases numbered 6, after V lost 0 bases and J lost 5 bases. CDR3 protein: CASSLGASGGAHEQYF. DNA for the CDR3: TGCGCCAGCAGCTTGGGGGCTAGCGGGGGGGCCCACGAGCAGTACTTC.

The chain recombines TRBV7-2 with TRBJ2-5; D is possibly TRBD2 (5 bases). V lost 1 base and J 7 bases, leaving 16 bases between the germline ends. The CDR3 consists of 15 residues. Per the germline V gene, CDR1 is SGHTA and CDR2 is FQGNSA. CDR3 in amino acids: CASSLGDLRGWTQYF. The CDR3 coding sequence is TGTGCCAGCAGCTTAGGTGATTTGCGCGGGTGGACCCAGTACTTC.

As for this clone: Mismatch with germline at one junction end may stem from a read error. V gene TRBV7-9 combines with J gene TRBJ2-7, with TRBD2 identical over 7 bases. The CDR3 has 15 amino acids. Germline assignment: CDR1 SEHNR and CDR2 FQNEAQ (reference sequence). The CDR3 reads CSSSLPSAGSYEQYF. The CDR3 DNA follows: TGTTCCAGCAGCTTACCTTCAGCGGGGTCCTACGAGCAGTACTTC.

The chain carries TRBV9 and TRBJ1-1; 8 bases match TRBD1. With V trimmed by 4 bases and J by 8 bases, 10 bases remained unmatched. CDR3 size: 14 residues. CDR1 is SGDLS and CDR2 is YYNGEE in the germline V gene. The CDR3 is CASSSGGQTREAFF. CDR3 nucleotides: TGTGCCAGCAGCTCAGGGGGCCAGACCCGGGAAGCTTTCTTT.